This T cell receptor beta chain was retrieved from a study of cytomegalovirus exposure and HLA in healthy donors. About the study: HLA-typed donors were the source of tens of millions of unique TCRs held in an early data release.

About this clone itself: No antigen is known for it.

Both 60 Vbeta primers and 13 Jbeta primers went into the PCR. TCRdb keeps only in-frame clones here, not all; method: immunoSEQ multiplex PCR. The profile covers around 110,000 clones, with around 85% appearing a single time and around 2.2% taken by the ten largest. Whole-study findings and limits: Upon later analysis, TCR association rates were observed to vary by HLA locus, being highest for DRB1 and lowest for HLA-C. In a later analysis, TCR beta V- and J-gene trimming was associated with a missense DCLRE1C variant.

What was sequenced was PBMCs. The receptor was isolated from a young man in good health and CMV-seronegative.

CDR3 loop: CASRNPDRFYNEQFF. CDR3 in DNA: TGTGCCAGCAGGAACCCTGACAGGTTCTACAATGAGCAGTTCTTC. The genes are TRBV7-9 and TRBJ2-1, with D perhaps matching TRBD1 (6 bases). Trimming took 6 bases from V and 3 from J, leaving 15 bases between them. CDR1 SEHNR and CDR2 FQNEAQ come from the germline V gene (reference sequence). This CDR3 region has 15 residues.